The T cell receptor (beta chain) under discussion was sequenced for a study of cytomegalovirus exposure and HLA in healthy donors. This PCR relied on a set of 60 Vbeta primers and 13 Jbeta primers. Profiled with immunoSEQ multiplex PCR; TCRdb holds only in-frame clones, not every one. This table has about 190,000 clones, roughly 76% appearing once. In the case of this clone: The antigen is not known.

Regarding the study as a whole: Beyond CMV serostatus, there was no information to go on about immune exposure. Several V segments, TRBV6-2 and TRBV6-3 among them, could not be told apart and were dropped. Differences between HLA loci emerged in a later analysis of TCR association rates, with DRB1 most and HLA-C fewest.

The V gene lost 2 bases and the J gene lost 3 bases, with 23 bases spanning the gap. The germline V gene encodes CDR1 LGHNA and CDR2 YNFKEQ. This CDR3 is built from 19 residues. Material for sequencing was PBMCs. The chain has TRBV4-2 and TRBJ2-4; possibly TRBD2 for D (5 bases). The clonotype originates from a woman aged 25-40 years in good health and CMV-seropositive. Here the CDR3 DNA reads TGTGCCAGCAGCCAAACCGGGCGTATTAGCGAGACGTACAAAAACATTCAGTACTTC. Its translation is CASSQTGRISETYKNIQYF.